The 21 T cell receptor beta chains in this list originate from one sample, sequenced in a study of CD8+ T cells in alopecia areata. The treatment is: oral pan-JAK inhibitor, 5-10 mg twice daily. The authors extracted RNA and reverse transcribed it into cDNA as the sequencing template. Clones were sequenced by immunoSEQ multiplex PCR, and TCRdb holds only the in-frame ones, with some missing. This table has 200,000 to 250,000 clones, around three fifths appearing once. Sequenced here: CD4+ T cells sorted from blood, sampled at week 4, from a patient treated with tofacitinib. Receptors originate from a human donor with alopecia areata.

Notes on this clone: One end of the junction varies from germline; a read error may be responsible. The CDR3 nucleotides read TGCAGCGTCGAAGGGACAGGGGTTTTCGAGCAGTACTTC. Protein sequence: CSVEGTGVFEQYF. The gene calls are TRBV29-1 and TRBJ2-7; TRBD1 matches at 10 bases. The CDR3 has 13 amino acids. Germline loops: CDR1 SQVTM, CDR2 ANQGSEA.

In DNA, the CDR3 is TGTGCCACCTCAGACAGGGGGCAAGGGGAGCTGTTTTTT. It specifies CATSDRGQGELFF. The chain uses TRBV2 and TRBJ2-2, with 10 bases aligning to TRBD1. Germline CDR1 and CDR2: SNHLY and FYNNEI. V lost 10 bases and J lost 8; bases outside the gene matches: 7. The CDR3 runs to 13 residues.

On this clone: The sample has other DNA sequences that encode this CDR3 too. The DNA for the CDR3 is TGCAGCGTTGTAGGGACTGAAGCTTTCTTT. Encoded protein: CSVVGTEAFF. The V and J genes are TRBV29-1 and TRBJ1-1; no firm D call. V was pared by 4 bases and J by 5 bases, with 5 bases between. This CDR3 spans 10 amino acids. Germline V gives CDR1 SQVTM, CDR2 ANQGSEA.

The chain couples TRBV5-8 to TRBJ1-5; no reliable D call. Trimming removed 2 bases at V and 9 bases at J, with 18 bases between. The length of the CDR3 is 15 residues. Germline V gene sequence: CDR1 SGHTS, CDR2 YDEGEE. The CDR3 region is CASSFKAGPRGPQHF. For the CDR3, the DNA is TGTGCCAGCAGCTTTAAAGCCGGGCCCCGGGGGCCCCAGCATTTT.

The chain uses TRBV29-1 and TRBJ1-2; possibly TRBD1 for D (5 bases). The V gene's germline CDR1 is SQVTM and CDR2 ANQGSEA. The CDR3 is made up of 17 amino acids. Trimming removed 1 base from V and 8 bases from J, with 26 bases in between. The CDR3 here is CSVEVPQRGGKAGGYTF. CDR3 nucleotides: TGCAGCGTTGAAGTCCCCCAAAGGGGAGGGAAGGCTGGGGGCTACACCTTC.

The rearrangement uses TRBV29-1 and TRBJ2-7; D unclear. Germline CDR1 is SQVTM and CDR2 is ANQGSEA. Deletions cut 5 bases from V and 3 bases from J, with 11 bases between. CDR3 length: 12 amino acids. The CDR3 nucleotides are TGCAGCGTTACCCTCTCGAACTACGAGCAGTACTTC. It yields the protein CSVTLSNYEQYF.

CDR3 DNA: TGTGCCAGCAGCCCACGAGGGGGGCGATTGAACACTGAAGCTTTCTTT. Protein sequence: CASSPRGGRLNTEAFF. The V and J genes are TRBV11-1 and TRBJ1-1; possibly TRBD1 for D (6 bases). CDR1 and CDR2 from the germline V gene are SGHAT and FQDESV (reference sequence). CDR3 length: 16 amino acids. Trimming shortened V by 5 bases and J by 0 bases, and 16 bases separated the two germline ends. Full variable domain (missing parts from reference TRBV11-1 and TRBJ1-1): EAEVAQSPRYKITEKSQAVAFWCDPISGHATLYWYRQILGQGPELLVQFQDESVVDDSQLPKDRFSAERLKGVDSTLKIQPAELGDSAMYLCASSPRGGRLNTEAFFGQGTRLTVV.

The CDR3 DNA sequence: TGCAGCGTGACCTATCGGGGAGCCAAAAACATTCAGTACTTC. Translated, it gives CSVTYRGAKNIQYF. The V call is TRBV29-1, the J call TRBJ2-4, with a tentative D call TRBD2 (5 bases). CDR3 length equals 14 residues. The germline CDR1 and CDR2 sequences are SQVTM and ANQGSEA. With 6 bases removed from V and 0 bases from J, the gap between germline ends came to 12 bases.

The CDR3, as DNA: TGTGCCAGCCAGAACGGGATCTACGAGCAGTACTTC. Translated: CASQNGIYEQYF. The rearrangement joins TRBV25-1 to TRBJ2-7; D is perhaps TRBD2 (5 bases). Trimming removed 8 bases at V and 3 bases at J, with 11 bases between. The CDR3 spans 12 residues. CDR1 and CDR2 (germline): MGHDK, SYGVNS.

This clone was recorded a few times. V gene TRBV2 combines with J gene TRBJ2-1; 8 bases agree with TRBD2. The trim removed 6 bases at V and 8 bases at J, leaving 15 bases unmatched. The CDR3 spans 16 residues. Per the germline V gene, CDR1 is SNHLY and CDR2 is FYNNEI. CDR3 sequence (DNA): TGTGCCAGCAGCCCTCCCTCCAGCGGGGGAATGGATGAGCAGTTCTTC. Translating gives CASSPPSSGGMDEQFF.

J is TRBJ2-1 and V is TRBV11-2; 9 bases are shared with TRBD2. This CDR3 has 16 amino acids. Germline-derived CDR1 and CDR2 are SGHAT and FQNNGV. Trimming removed 3 bases from V and 6 bases from J; junction bases left unmatched: 9. The CDR3 region has the DNA TGTGCCAGCAGCTTCGCGGCCAAGCGGGGGGCCAATGAGCAGTTCTTC. Translating it yields CASSFAAKRGANEQFF.

The chain uses TRBV29-1 and TRBJ2-7; 7 bases are a match to TRBD1. V gave up 5 bases and J gave up 2 bases; unmatched junction bases: 3. This CDR3 has 12 amino acids. From germline, CDR1 is SQVTM and CDR2 ANQGSEA. CDR3 in amino acids: CSVMGQPYEQYF. CDR3 in DNA: TGCAGCGTTATGGGACAGCCCTACGAGCAGTACTTC.

This clone was detected a few times. The sample holds other DNA sequences that translate to the same CDR3. This chain connects TRBV29-1 to TRBJ2-5; 9 nucleotides agree with TRBD1. This CDR3 is 12 amino acids long. V lost 6 bases, J lost 2 bases, and 1 base stayed unmatched. The germline CDR1 and CDR2 sequences are SQVTM and ANQGSEA. The CDR3 region is CSVDRGQETQYF. The CDR3 bases are TGCAGCGTCGACAGGGGGCAAGAGACCCAGTACTTC.

The chain uses TRBV18 and TRBJ1-2; unclear D gene. Germline V gene lookup returns CDR1 KGHSH and CDR2 LQKENI. Trimming shortened V by 4 bases and J by 4 bases, and 16 bases separated the two germline ends. The CDR3 extends over 15 amino acids. The DNA of the CDR3 is TGTGCCAGCTCACAAAATCCCCTGGAAACCTATGGCTACACCTTC. Its protein is CASSQNPLETYGYTF.

The J gene is TRBJ2-7, the V gene TRBV9; the D gene is possibly TRBD1 (6 bases). Per the germline V gene, CDR1 is SGDLS and CDR2 is YYNGEE. The CDR3 runs 15 residues. Deletions cut 0 bases from V and 5 bases from J, with 15 bases between. The CDR3 here is CASSVDQGLYDEQYF. The CDR3 DNA reads as TGTGCCAGCAGCGTAGATCAGGGGTTGTATGACGAGCAGTACTTC.

The rearrangement uses TRBV10-2 and TRBJ2-3; D is unclear. CDR3 size: 11 residues. Trimming left V 5 bases short and J 2 bases short, with 2 bases between. Per germline, CDR1 WSHSY and CDR2 SAAADI. In DNA, the CDR3 is TGCGCCAGCAGTAACACAGATACGCAGTATTTT. It codes for CASSNTDTQYF.

This clone was recorded a few times. The CDR3 region has the DNA TGTGCCAGCAGCTTCAATGAGCAGTTCTTC. Residues: CASSFNEQFF. The J gene is TRBJ2-1, the V gene TRBV11-2; D not resolved. This CDR3 has 10 amino acids. CDR1 SGHAT and CDR2 FQNNGV come from the germline V gene. V was pared by 3 bases and J by 6 bases, with 0 bases between.

The genes are TRBV30 and TRBJ2-5; D remains ambiguous. Germline lookup yields CDR1 GTSNPN and CDR2 SVGIG (reference sequence). V lost 3 bases to trimming and J lost 0 bases, with 5 bases between them. The CDR3 spans 12 residues. Written as DNA, the CDR3 is TGTGCCTGGAGGACGCACCAAGAGACCCAGTACTTC. This sequence encodes CAWRTHQETQYF.

This clone has just one count. The chain combines TRBV30 with TRBJ2-2; 11 bases agree with TRBD1. Losses at the gene ends were 1 base for V and 5 bases for J; bases not matched to a gene: 3. The CDR3 contains 15 residues. CDR1 and CDR2 from the germline V gene are GTSNPN and SVGIG (reference sequence). The CDR3 sequence is CAWSAWDRGTGELFF. The CDR3 DNA reads TGTGCCTGGAGTGCCTGGGACAGGGGGACCGGGGAGCTGTTTTTT.

The chain has TRBV4-3 and TRBJ1-5; the D is unclear. The CDR3 loop spans 15 amino acids. CDR1 is LGHNA and CDR2 is YSLEER in the germline V gene. Trimming stripped 1 base from V and 6 bases from J, with 13 bases between. The CDR3 spells CASSQVRALGQPQHF. The CDR3 nucleotides read TGCGCCAGCAGCCAAGTTCGGGCACTCGGTCAGCCCCAGCATTTT.

This sequence joins TRBV9 and TRBJ2-1; 7 bases fit TRBD1. The CDR3 covers 14 residues. CDR1 is SGDLS, CDR2 YYNGEE, per germline. V gave up 6 bases and J gave up 0 bases; unmatched junction bases: 3. This chain's CDR3 is CASTGQDSYNEQFF. In DNA, the CDR3 is TGTGCCAGCACAGGACAGGACTCCTACAATGAGCAGTTCTTC. Combining the CDR3 with reference TRBV9 and TRBJ2-1 gives the whole variable domain DSGVTQTPKHLITATGQRVTLRCSPRSGDLSVYWYQQSLDQGLQFLIQYYNGEERAKGNILERFSAQQFPDLHSELNLSSLELGDSALYFCASTGQDSYNEQFFGPGTRLTVL.